The 21 T cell receptor beta chains below all came from one sample that was sequenced in a study of blood T cell repertoires in COVID-19 (dated by TCRdb to between 2020 and 2021). Libraries were built with the immunoSEQ multiplex PCR assay. TCRdb limited this immuneACCESS table to in-frame rearrangements with V and J called. A share of clones is missing; checked studies link under half to unresolved V genes, and the rest is unexplained. The sample table holds under 250,000 clones, of which roughly 90% were seen once. In total, the top ten clones hold around 6.5% of the sample. The sample was peripheral blood. These receptors were taken from a man aged 55 to 70 with acute or convalescent COVID-19.

The chain recombines TRBV24-1 with TRBJ1-6, with D hard to call. Germline CDR1 and CDR2: KGHDR and SFDVKD. V lost 9 bases and J 5 bases, leaving 10 bases between the germline ends. This CDR3 is 13 amino acids long. CDR3 bases: TGTGCCACCCAGAGGCGGGATAATTCACCCCTCCACTTT. Translated, it gives CATQRRDNSPLHF.

DNA of the CDR3: TGTGCCAGCACCAGGACAGCTGATAATTCACCCCTCCACTTT. It translates to CASTRTADNSPLHF. V and J are TRBV6-5 and TRBJ1-6; D possibly corresponds to TRBD1 (6 bases). V lost 7 bases to trimming and J lost 5 bases, with 12 bases between them. CDR3 length: 14 residues. Germline values: CDR1 MNHEY, CDR2 SVGAGI.

The rearrangement uses TRBV18 and TRBJ2-1, with 7 bases aligning to TRBD1. The CDR3 has 15 residues. V lost 3 bases to trimming and J lost 3 bases; unmatched junction nucleotides: 5. The V gene's germline CDR1 is KGHSH and CDR2 LQKENI. CDR3 protein: CASSPQGVRYNEQFF. CDR3 in DNA: TGTGCCAGCTCACCGCAGGGGGTTCGCTACAATGAGCAGTTCTTC. Drawing the rest from reference TRBV18 and TRBJ2-1, the complete variable domain is NAGVMQNPRHLVRRRGQEARLRCSPMKGHSHVYWYRQLPEEGLKFMVYLQKENIIDESGMPKERFSAEFPKEGPSILRIQQVVRGDSAAYFCASSPQGVRYNEQFFGPGTRLTVL.

This rearrangement joins TRBV7-8 to TRBJ2-1; D perhaps matches TRBD2 (5 bases). The CDR3 runs 15 residues. V was pared by 2 bases and J by 4 bases, with 12 bases between. Germline CDR1 SGHVS, CDR2 FQNEAQ. The CDR3 is CASSLSSGYYNEQFF. The CDR3, as DNA: TGTGCCAGCAGCTTATCCAGCGGTTATTACAATGAGCAGTTCTTC.

This clone was picked up one time. The gene calls are TRBV9 and TRBJ2-2, with D possibly TRBD1 on 5 matching bases. The CDR3 contains 13 residues. Germline loops: CDR1 SGDLS, CDR2 YYNGEE. V was trimmed by 1 base and J by 4 bases, leaving 5 bases between them. The DNA of the CDR3 is TGTGCCAGCAGCGTACAGGGCACCGGGGAGCTGTTTTTT. Its protein product is CASSVQGTGELFF.

This clone was seen many times. The chain is built from TRBV19 and TRBJ2-3; D possibly corresponds to TRBD1 (6 bases). Trimming took 6 bases from V and 4 from J, leaving 17 bases between them. Germline CDR1 is LNHDA and CDR2 is SQIVND (reference sequence). The CDR3 is 15 amino acids. CDR3 coding DNA: TGTGCCAGTAGCCGTTTCTTTGGGGGCTCAGATACGCAGTATTTT. Translated, it gives CASSRFFGGSDTQYF.

The sample holds one count of this clone. This chain uses TRBV7-2 with TRBJ1-2, with 11 bases aligning to TRBD1. V gave up 1 base and J gave up 5 bases; unmatched junction bases: 3. This CDR3 has 15 residues. CDR1 and CDR2 (germline): SGHTA, FQGNSA. The CDR3 sequence: CASSLEGQGGYGYTF. CDR3 in DNA: TGTGCCAGCAGCTTAGAGGGACAGGGGGGGTATGGCTACACCTTC.

This clone showed up just once. The chain joins TRBV6-1 to TRBJ2-3; D may be TRBD2 (5 bases). CDR3 size: 16 residues. Germline loops: CDR1 MNHNS, CDR2 SASEGT. V dropped 0 bases and J dropped 4 bases, with 14 bases sitting between them. For the CDR3, the DNA is TGTGCCAGCAGTGAAGCAAGCGGTGGATCCGCAGATACGCAGTATTTT. This sequence encodes CASSEASGGSADTQYF.

This chain links TRBV5-5 with TRBJ2-1; maybe TRBD1 (6 bases). Looked up from germline, CDR1 is SGHKS and CDR2 is YYEKEE (reference sequence). Trimming took 0 bases from V and 0 from J, leaving 13 bases between them. The CDR3 sequence is 17 residues long. The CDR3 spells CASSLAMGAPSYNEQFF. Written as DNA, the CDR3 is TGTGCCAGCAGCTTGGCCATGGGGGCCCCCTCCTACAATGAGCAGTTCTTC.

This chain connects TRBV12-3 or TRBV12-4 to TRBJ2-7, with D possibly TRBD2 on 5 matching bases. The CDR3 runs 12 residues. V shed 3 bases and J shed 6 bases, with 9 bases lying between them. The chain's CDR3 is CASSFLAGEQYF. The CDR3 DNA sequence: TGTGCCAGCAGTTTCCTAGCAGGCGAGCAGTACTTC.

The rearrangement uses TRBV7-8 and TRBJ1-2; D is unresolved. CDR3 length: 17 amino acids. V was clipped by 1 base and J by 2 bases, with 17 bases between them. Germline V gene data show CDR1 as SGHVS and CDR2 as FQNEAQ. CDR3 sequence reads: CASSLVADTIRNYGYTF. In nucleotides, the CDR3 is TGTGCCAGCAGCTTAGTGGCCGACACAATTCGAAACTATGGCTACACCTTC.

The V and J genes are TRBV28 and TRBJ1-2; TRBD1 matches at 9 bases. Trimming cost V 11 bases and J 6 bases; bases outside gene matches: 10. The germline CDR1 and CDR2 sequences are MDHEN and SYDVKM. The CDR3 has 13 amino acids. The chain's CDR3 is CAHDGQGINGYTF. CDR3 in DNA: TGTGCCCATGACGGACAGGGGATCAATGGCTACACCTTC.

The chain combines TRBV28 with TRBJ1-3, with 7 nucleotides matching TRBD1. This CDR3 is 15 amino acids long. The germline CDR1 and CDR2 sequences are MDHEN and SYDVKM. The ends lost 1 base at V and 1 base at J; junction bases unmatched: 1. The CDR3 is CASSLSGGSGNTIYF. The CDR3 DNA reads as TGTGCCAGCAGTTTATCAGGGGGTTCTGGAAACACCATATATTTT.

The gene calls are TRBV19 and TRBJ1-1, with D maybe TRBD1 (5 bases). Germline-derived CDR1 and CDR2 are LNHDA and SQIVND (reference sequence). The V and J ends lost 1 base and 4 bases respectively, with 19 bases between them. CDR3 length: 17 amino acids. In DNA form, the CDR3 reads TGTGCCAGTAGTATAGGTTCAGGAGCAGGGTCGAGCACTGAAGCTTTCTTT. Amino acids: CASSIGSGAGSSTEAFF. Full variable domain (missing parts from reference TRBV19 and TRBJ1-1): DGGITQSPKYLFRKEGQNVTLSCEQNLNHDAMYWYRQDPGQGLRLIYYSQIVNDFQKGDIAEGYSVSREKKESFPLTVTSAQKNPTAFYLCASSIGSGAGSSTEAFFGQGTRLTVV.

This clone was counted at least ten times. This chain joins TRBV5-1 and TRBJ2-7, with TRBD2 as a possible D gene (6 bases). V lost 1 base and J 5 bases, leaving 13 bases between the germline ends. The CDR3 is 14 amino acids. Germline assignment: CDR1 SGHRS and CDR2 YFSETQ. The CDR3 nucleotides read TGCGCCAGCAGCTTGAGGAGCTCGGGGGACGAGCAGTACTTC. Its translation is CASSLRSSGDEQYF.

The rearrangement joins TRBV18 to TRBJ1-2; 9 bases map to TRBD1. V lost 0 bases and J lost 0; bases outside the gene matches: 5. CDR3 length: 17 residues. Germline V gene sequence: CDR1 KGHSH, CDR2 LQKENI. The CDR3 nucleotides read TGTGCCAGCTCACCACCGGGACAGGGAACAACTAACTATGGCTACACCTTC. Its translation: CASSPPGQGTTNYGYTF.

The J gene is TRBJ1-3, the V gene TRBV9, with D perhaps TRBD1 (6 bases). V was trimmed by 0 bases and J by 4 bases, leaving 11 bases between them. Germline-derived CDR1 and CDR2 are SGDLS and YYNGEE. The CDR3 consists of 15 residues. The CDR3 protein is CASSVAQGHGNTIYF. The CDR3 region has the DNA TGTGCCAGCAGCGTAGCCCAGGGGCACGGAAACACCATATATTTT.

This clone was detected only once. The chain links TRBV30 to TRBJ2-7; 10 bases line up with TRBD2. V gave up 7 bases and J gave up 4 bases; unmatched junction bases: 7. CDR3 size: 13 residues. Germline CDR1 reads GTSNPN; CDR2 reads SVGIG (reference sequence). The CDR3 sequence is CALTAGGPYEQYF. DNA of the CDR3: TGTGCCTTGACAGCGGGAGGGCCGTACGAGCAGTACTTC.

The chain couples TRBV7-3 to TRBJ2-7, with 9 bases aligning to TRBD2. V lost 5 bases, J lost 3 bases, and 20 bases stayed unmatched. Germline V lookup: CDR1 SGHTA, CDR2 FQGTGA. There are 19 residues in the CDR3. The CDR3 is CASSPEGGVAGVRGYEQYF. Written as DNA, the CDR3 is TGTGCCAGCAGCCCGGAGGGAGGGGTAGCGGGAGTTAGAGGCTACGAGCAGTACTTC. The complete variable domain, with remaining parts taken from reference TRBV7-3 and TRBJ2-7, reads GAGVSQTPSNKVTEKGKYVELRCDPISGHTALYWYRQSLGQGPEFLIYFQGTGAADDSGLPNDRFFAVRPEGSVSTLKIQRTERGDSAVYLCASSPEGGVAGVRGYEQYFGPGTRLTVT.

The J gene is TRBJ2-7, the V gene TRBV25-1; no firm D call. The germline V and J ends were trimmed by 9 bases and 2 bases, with 17 bases remaining between them. This CDR3 is 14 amino acids long. Germline V lookup: CDR1 MGHDK, CDR2 SYGVNS. DNA for the CDR3: TGTGCCAGTACCACTCGGGTGGAGCCCTACGAGCAGTACTTC. As protein: CASTTRVEPYEQYF.

The chain links TRBV4-2 to TRBJ1-1, with TRBD1 as a possible D gene (5 bases). Per the germline V gene, CDR1 is LGHNA and CDR2 is YNFKEQ. The germline V and J ends were trimmed by 4 bases and 1 base, with 7 bases remaining between them. This CDR3 has 13 residues. The CDR3 reads CASSLGQNTEAFF. For the CDR3, the DNA is TGTGCCAGCAGCCTCGGACAGAACACTGAAGCTTTCTTT.